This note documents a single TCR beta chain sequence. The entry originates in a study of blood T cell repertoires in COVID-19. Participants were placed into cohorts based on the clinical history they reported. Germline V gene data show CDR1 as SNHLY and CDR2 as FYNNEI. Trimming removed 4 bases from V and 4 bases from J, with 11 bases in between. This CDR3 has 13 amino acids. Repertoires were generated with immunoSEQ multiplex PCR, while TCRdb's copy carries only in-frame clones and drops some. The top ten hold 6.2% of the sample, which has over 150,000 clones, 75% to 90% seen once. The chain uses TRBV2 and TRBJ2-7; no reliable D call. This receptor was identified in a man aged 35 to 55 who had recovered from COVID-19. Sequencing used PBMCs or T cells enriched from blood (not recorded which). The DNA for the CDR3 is TGTGCCAGCAGTGTCGCCGCAACATACGAGCAGTACTTC. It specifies CASSVAATYEQYF.